One sample yielded the 16 T cell receptor beta chains listed below, sequenced in a study of blood T cell repertoires in COVID-19 (TCRdb year 2020). The library relied on the immunoSEQ multiplex PCR assay. TCRdb obtained this table from immuneACCESS and retained in-frame rearrangements with V and J assigned. These tables miss some clones; where compared with another copy, unresolved V genes account for less than half of the shortfall, and the remainder is unexplained. Counted in this sample were 300,000 to 400,000 clones; 65% to 85% of them appeared once. 2.5% to 3.5% of the sample rests with the top ten. The sample taken for sequencing was peripheral blood. All receptors derive from a man aged 25 to 40 with active or convalescent COVID-19.

The genes are TRBV11-3 and TRBJ2-3, with D unresolved. The CDR3 consists of 13 residues. Trimming removed 0 bases at V and 2 bases at J, with 3 bases between. Germline CDR1 SGHNT, CDR2 YENEEA. The CDR3 bases are TGTGCCAGCAGCTTAGACAACACAGATACGCAGTATTTT. The encoded protein is CASSLDNTDTQYF.

V and J are TRBV5-4 and TRBJ1-2; TRBD1 agrees at 7 bases. The CDR3 runs to 15 residues. Losses at the gene ends were 4 bases for V and 2 bases for J; bases not matched to a gene: 8. CDR1 is SGHNT, CDR2 YYREEE, per germline (reference sequence). CDR3 sequence: CASSPHQDRNYGYTF. CDR3 nucleotide sequence: TGTGCCAGCAGCCCCCACCAGGACAGGAACTATGGCTACACCTTC.

This chain links TRBV27 with TRBJ2-3; 7 bases are a match to TRBD1. J lost 2 bases, V lost 7 bases, and 12 bases had no gene match. This CDR3 region has 16 residues. Germline loops: CDR1 MNHEY, CDR2 SMNVEV (reference sequence). The CDR3 spells CASNHRGQEYTDTQYF. The CDR3 DNA reads as TGTGCCAGCAATCATAGAGGACAGGAGTACACAGATACGCAGTATTTT.

V gene TRBV6-5 combines with J gene TRBJ2-2; 10 positions agree with TRBD1. Trimming removed 4 bases from V and 9 bases from J; junction bases left unmatched: 8. CDR1 is MNHEY and CDR2 is SVGAGI in the germline V gene. This CDR3 has 15 residues. The CDR3 region has the DNA TGTGCCAGCAGTTTTCCGGGACAGGGGTTACGGGAGCTGTTTTTT. Encoded protein: CASSFPGQGLRELFF.

This clone was detected once. This sequence joins TRBV5-5 and TRBJ1-6; D unclear. Germline V CDR1 and CDR2: SGHKS, YYEKEE (reference sequence). V gave up 0 bases and J gave up 2 bases, with 6 bases separating them. This CDR3 comprises 15 residues. The CDR3 nucleotides read TGTGCCAGCAGCTTGGGCCCTACCTATAATTCACCCCTCCACTTT. Protein sequence: CASSLGPTYNSPLHF.

This chain uses TRBV19 with TRBJ2-5; D is possibly TRBD2 (5 bases). V was cut by 6 bases and J by 0 bases, with 8 bases left in between. This CDR3 region has 13 residues. Germline CDR1 LNHDA, CDR2 SQIVND (reference sequence). CDR3 region: CASSSGYQETQYF. CDR3 DNA sequence: TGTGCCAGTAGCAGCGGTTACCAAGAGACCCAGTACTTC.

Remarks on this clone: Other nucleotide sequences from this sample produce the same CDR3. CDR3 nucleotide sequence: TGTGCCACCAGTGACCCGACTAGCGGGGCGGATACGCAGTATTTT. It yields the protein CATSDPTSGADTQYF. This chain joins TRBV24-1 and TRBJ2-3; 11 bases line up with TRBD2. The junction had 5 bases not matched to a gene; V was cut back by 4 bases and J by 6 bases. Germline V gives CDR1 KGHDR, CDR2 SFDVKD. The CDR3 covers 15 residues.

About this clone: This CDR3 is also generated by other DNA sequences in the sample. V gene TRBV7-3 combines with J gene TRBJ2-7; a weak D match, TRBD2 (6 bases). Trimming pared 5 bases from V and 4 bases from J, leaving 12 bases between. In germline, CDR1 is SGHTA, CDR2 FQGTGA. CDR3 size: 13 residues. The CDR3 spells CASSPLGGYEQYF. The CDR3 nucleotides read TGTGCCAGCAGCCCGCTGGGGGGTTACGAGCAGTACTTC.

Here the CDR3 DNA reads TGTGCCAGCAGCCGGACAGGGGGGGTCTACAATGAGCAGTTCTTC. The encoded protein is CASSRTGGVYNEQFF. The chain recombines TRBV7-6 with TRBJ2-1; the match to TRBD1 covers 10 bases. The germline gives CDR1 SGHVS, CDR2 FNYEAQ. The CDR3 contains 15 residues. The ends lost 5 bases at V and 3 bases at J; junction bases unmatched: 4. Supplemented by reference TRBV7-6 and TRBJ2-1, the full variable domain reads GAGVSQSPRYKVTKRGQDVALRCDPISGHVSLYWYRQALGQGPEFLTYFNYEAQQDKSGLPNDRFSAERPEGSISTLTIQRTEQRDSAMYRCASSRTGGVYNEQFFGPGTRLTVL.

This sequence joins TRBV6-5 and TRBJ2-7; weak D call: TRBD1 (6 bases). This CDR3 is built from 14 residues. The V gene's germline CDR1 is MNHEY and CDR2 SVGAGI. The V end lost 7 bases, the J end lost 7 bases, and 20 bases lay between the germline ends. The CDR3 spells CASINGQGTREQYF. The CDR3 bases are TGTGCCAGCATCAACGGTCAGGGGACGCGAGAGCAGTACTTC.

This clone was picked up one time. This chain uses TRBV5-1 with TRBJ2-5, with a weak D call TRBD1 (6 bases). There are 15 residues in the CDR3. V lost 2 bases to trimming and J lost 5 bases, with 16 bases between them. CDR1 and CDR2 from the germline V gene are SGHRS and YFSETQ. CDR3 sequence (DNA): TGCGCCAGCAGCTTCTACCACAGGGAAGATGAGACCCAGTACTTC. Translated: CASSFYHREDETQYF.

CDR3 residues: CASTRGGGTEAFF. CDR3 sequence (DNA): TGTGCCAGCACCCGAGGGGGGGGCACTGAAGCTTTCTTT. V gene TRBV25-1 combines with J gene TRBJ1-1; D may be TRBD1 (6 bases). Germline-derived CDR1 and CDR2 are MGHDK and SYGVNS. The CDR3 extends over 13 amino acids. V gave up 7 bases and J gave up 4 bases, with 13 bases separating them.

The V call is TRBV19, the J call TRBJ2-2, with 9 bases aligning to TRBD1. J was trimmed by 3 bases and V by 4 bases; bases with no gene match: 12. The CDR3 contains 18 residues. Germline V gives CDR1 LNHDA, CDR2 SQIVND (reference sequence). The CDR3 nucleotides read TGTGCCAGTAGTAGGGGATGGGGGGACAGGGTTTACACCGGGGAGCTGTTTTTT. Translated: CASSRGWGDRVYTGELFF.

CDR3 residues: CASSLEGGADTIYF. The CDR3 coding sequence is TGCGCCAGCAGCTTGGAAGGCGGGGCAGACACCATATATTTT. The rearrangement joins TRBV5-1 to TRBJ1-3; D might be TRBD1 (5 bases). The V end lost 0 bases, the J end lost 8 bases, and 12 bases lay between the germline ends. Germline V CDR1 and CDR2: SGHRS, YFSETQ. The CDR3 runs 14 residues.

This chain uses TRBV7-6 with TRBJ1-6; 7 nucleotides match TRBD1. The J segment lost 7 bases and the V segment lost 2 bases, leaving 5 bases of the junction unmatched. This CDR3 spans 15 amino acids. Germline V gene lookup returns CDR1 SGHVS and CDR2 FNYEAQ. CDR3: CASSLRQGGNSPLHF. CDR3 sequence (DNA): TGTGCCAGCAGCTTAAGACAGGGTGGAAATTCACCCCTCCACTTT.

This clone occurred once. V is TRBV5-5 and J is TRBJ2-7; TRBD2 matches at 10 bases. Germline CDR1 reads SGHKS; CDR2 reads YYEKEE (reference sequence). The CDR3 is 15 amino acids. Trimming took 0 bases from V and 6 from J; bases not matched to a gene: 6. The CDR3 here is CASSLGLAGAAEQYF. Here the CDR3 DNA reads TGTGCCAGCAGCTTGGGCCTAGCGGGGGCCGCCGAGCAGTACTTC.